The T cell receptor (beta chain) under discussion was sequenced for a study of molecular identifiers for immune sequencing clone quantification. TCRdb itself ran the PCR reads through MiXCR, one entry per CDR3 protein. The repertoire holds hundreds of thousands of distinct CDR3 sequences, with around 21% as singletons. The CDR3 has 15 residues. The V end was cut by 0 bases, the J end by 2 bases, with 9 bases between. This clonotype was recorded many times. The sequencing input was naive CD8+ T cells from blood, with Jurkat cell RNA spiked in. Subset given: FACS-sorted CD8+CD4-CCR7+CD45RA+ naive T cells. This TCR was sampled from a human donor in good health. Some libraries in this study had Jurkat cell RNA spiked in. The rearrangement uses TRBV12-3 or TRBV12-4 and TRBJ2-3; a weak D match, TRBD2 (6 bases). CDR3: CASSLAAGLTDTQYF. Here the CDR3 DNA reads TGTGCCAGCAGTTTAGCAGCGGGCCTCACAGATACGCAGTATTTT.